The 26 T cell receptor beta chains below all came from one sample that was sequenced in a study of T cell responses to AZD1222 COVID-19 vaccine (dated by TCRdb to the early 2020s). The method behind the library was the immunoSEQ multiplex PCR assay. What TCRdb holds here is the immuneACCESS table cut down to in-frame rearrangements. Part of the clones is not present; checked against another copy, under half of the missing clones reflect an unresolved V gene, and the others are unexplained. For this sample the table gives about 170,000 clones, of which roughly 92% were detected only once. Jointly, the top ten make up 1.6% of the sample. This sample's time point label indicates: baseline before first vaccination. The input for sequencing was peripheral blood, taken on day 0 of AZD1222 vaccination. These receptor sequences come from an adult in good health.

The chain joins TRBV5-6 to TRBJ1-1; tentatively, D is TRBD1 (6 bases). V gave up 3 bases and J gave up 11 bases, with 20 bases separating them. Germline V lookup: CDR1 SGHDT, CDR2 YYEEEE. The CDR3 loop spans 14 amino acids. For the CDR3, the DNA is TGTGCCAGCAGCTCGGGCCGGACCGGGGACACCGCTTTCTTT. Its translation is CASSSGRTGDTAFF. The complete variable domain, with remaining parts taken from reference TRBV5-6 and TRBJ1-1, reads DAGVTQSPTHLIKTRGQQVTLRCSPKSGHDTVSWYQQALGQGPQFIFQYYEEEERQRGNFPDRFSGHQFPNYSSELNVNALLLGDSALYLCASSSGRTGDTAFFGQGTRLTVV.

The chain is built from TRBV7-2 and TRBJ1-5; 7 bases match TRBD1. Losses at the gene ends were 4 bases for V and 6 bases for J; bases not matched to a gene: 6. The V gene's germline CDR1 is SGHTA and CDR2 FQGNSA. The CDR3 length is 14 residues. In DNA, the CDR3 is TGTGCCAGCAGCTGGGGACAGTCGGGTCAGCCCCAGCATTTT. Translating it yields CASSWGQSGQPQHF.

The gene calls are TRBV2 and TRBJ2-5, with TRBD2 identical over 11 bases. CDR1 is SNHLY and CDR2 is FYNNEI in the germline V gene. The CDR3 has 15 residues. V lost 6 bases and J lost 2; bases outside the gene matches: 5. The CDR3 sequence is CASRVGTSGQETQYF. The CDR3 nucleotides read TGTGCCAGCAGAGTGGGGACTAGCGGACAAGAGACCCAGTACTTC. Filled out from reference TRBV2 and TRBJ2-5, the complete variable domain reads EPEVTQTPSHQVTQMGQEVILRCVPISNHLYFYWYRQILGQKVEFLVSFYNNEISEKSEIFDDQFSVERPDGSNFTLKIRSTKLEDSAMYFCASRVGTSGQETQYFGPGTRLLVL.

This clone was observed a single time. The chain has TRBV27 and TRBJ1-6, with D uncertain. Germline values: CDR1 MNHEY, CDR2 SMNVEV (reference sequence). The CDR3 loop spans 13 amino acids. The ends were cut back, 8 bases at V and 5 bases at J, with 10 bases in the middle. The CDR3 loop is CASGFSNNSPLHF. CDR3 bases: TGTGCCAGCGGATTCTCTAATAATTCACCCCTCCACTTT.

This clone was counted between two and nine times. The sample contains more than one DNA sequence encoding this CDR3. The chain has TRBV4-1 and TRBJ1-1, with 7 bases fitting TRBD1. CDR3 length equals 13 residues. Germline loops: CDR1 MGHRA, CDR2 YSYEKL. The V gene end was trimmed by 0 bases and the J gene end by 7 bases; junction bases not matched to a gene: 2. The CDR3 DNA reads as TGCGCCAGCAGCCAAGAGAGGACAGGTGAAGCTTTCTTT. This codes for CASSQERTGEAFF.

This rearrangement joins TRBV6-5 to TRBJ1-4; TRBD1 matches at 9 bases. CDR3 size: 15 residues. CDR1 MNHEY and CDR2 SVGAGI come from the germline V gene. V shed 6 bases, J shed 8 bases, and the junction held 10 bases outside the gene matches. CDR3 in amino acids: CASRGGGTGSEKLFF. In DNA form, the CDR3 reads TGTGCCAGCAGGGGTGGCGGGACAGGGTCCGAAAAACTGTTTTTT.

The gene calls are TRBV27 and TRBJ1-2; TRBD1 aligns across 11 bases. Germline assignment: CDR1 MNHEY and CDR2 SMNVEV (reference sequence). The junction had 4 bases not matched to a gene; V was cut back by 6 bases and J by 4 bases. This CDR3 has 14 residues. This CDR3 reads CASRDRGRSYGYTF. The CDR3 DNA reads TGTGCCAGCAGGGACAGGGGGCGCAGCTATGGCTACACCTTC.

This chain uses TRBV11-2 with TRBJ1-2; 7 bases map to TRBD1. CDR1 is SGHAT, CDR2 FQNNGV, per germline. V trimming: 5 bases; J trimming: 4 bases; junction bases outside the gene matches: 7. The CDR3 consists of 14 residues. The CDR3 loop reads CASSPFRGGYGYTF. Written as DNA, the CDR3 is TGTGCCAGCAGCCCATTCAGGGGGGGCTATGGCTACACCTTC. The variable domain in full, with the rest retrieved from reference TRBV11-2 and TRBJ1-2, is EAGVAQSPRYKIIEKRQSVAFWCNPISGHATLYWYQQILGQGPKLLIQFQNNGVVDDSQLPKDRFSAERLKGVDSTLKIQPAKLEDSAVYLCASSPFRGGYGYTFGSGTRLTVV.

This chain joins TRBV7-2 and TRBJ1-3; D is possibly TRBD1 (5 bases). Looked up from germline, CDR1 is SGHTA and CDR2 is FQGNSA. There are 14 residues in the CDR3. V was pared by 2 bases and J by 2 bases, with 7 bases between. CDR3 in DNA: TGTGCCAGCAGCTTACAGGGAACTGGAAACACCATATATTTT. Translated: CASSLQGTGNTIYF.

The rearrangement joins TRBV7-8 to TRBJ2-7; perhaps TRBD2 as D (5 bases). CDR3 length equals 13 residues. Germline V gene lookup returns CDR1 SGHVS and CDR2 FQNEAQ. Trimming left V 1 base short and J 6 bases short, with 10 bases between. Here the CDR3 DNA reads TGTGCCAGCAGCTTAGAACCAAGCGGCGAGCAGTACTTC. It yields the protein CASSLEPSGEQYF.

The chain links TRBV18 to TRBJ1-1; D remains unclear. Trimming took off 4 bases at V and 7 bases at J, with 7 bases between the two ends. The CDR3 covers 11 residues. Germline V gene sequence: CDR1 KGHSH, CDR2 LQKENI. For the CDR3, the DNA is TGTGCCAGCTCACAGACATTTGAAGCTTTCTTT. It is translated as CASSQTFEAFF.

This chain joins TRBV3-1 (or the pseudogene TRBV3-2) and TRBJ2-3; possibly TRBD2 for D (6 bases). Germline-derived CDR1 and CDR2 are LGHDT and YNNKEL (reference sequence). V was clipped by 2 bases and J by 3 bases, with 15 bases between them. The CDR3 is 16 residues long. The CDR3 here is CASSQRAGSRTDTQYF. In DNA form, the CDR3 reads TGTGCCAGCAGCCAACGCGCCGGGAGCAGGACAGATACGCAGTATTTT.

This rearrangement joins TRBV24-1 to TRBJ2-2, with 8 bases identical to TRBD2. CDR1 is KGHDR and CDR2 is SFDVKD in the germline V gene. The V segment lost 9 bases and the J segment 4 bases; nucleotides outside the gene matches: 9. The CDR3 is 15 amino acids. CDR3 protein: CATRGSGGFTGELFF. The CDR3 DNA follows: TGTGCCACCCGGGGATCGGGGGGGTTCACCGGGGAGCTGTTTTTT.

This clone has only one observation. The J gene is TRBJ1-1, the V gene TRBV3-1 (or the pseudogene TRBV3-2); D may be TRBD1 (6 bases). Germline CDR1 reads LGHDT; CDR2 reads YNNKEL (reference sequence). The ends were cut back, 7 bases at V and 0 bases at J, with 12 bases in the middle. The CDR3 sequence is 14 residues long. This CDR3 reads CASTSGHLNTEAFF. CDR3 bases: TGTGCCAGCACCTCGGGACACTTGAACACTGAAGCTTTCTTT.

V usage is TRBV4-2 and J usage is TRBJ1-3; D gene ambiguous. CDR3 size: 15 residues. Per germline, CDR1 LGHNA and CDR2 YNFKEQ. The V end was cut by 0 bases, the J end by 7 bases, with 13 bases between. The CDR3 region is CASSQDIGQVNTIYF. CDR3 nucleotide sequence: TGTGCCAGCAGCCAAGATATAGGTCAGGTGAACACCATATATTTT.

The chain links TRBV6-5 to TRBJ1-1; D may be TRBD1 (6 bases). The CDR3 totals 15 residues. Trimming took 6 bases from V and 4 from J, leaving 18 bases between them. The V gene's germline CDR1 is MNHEY and CDR2 SVGAGI. The CDR3 sequence: CASRGVSRRGTEAFF. The CDR3 coding sequence is TGTGCCAGCAGGGGAGTTTCTCGCAGGGGCACTGAAGCTTTCTTT.

This clone was found a few times. The CDR3 coding sequence is TGTGCCAGTAGGGTGCTCTCTGGAAACACCATATATTTT. It codes for CASRVLSGNTIYF. The rearrangement uses TRBV19 and TRBJ1-3; D unclear. The V gene's germline CDR1 is LNHDA and CDR2 SQIVND (reference sequence). This CDR3 is built from 13 residues. V was clipped by 6 bases and J by 0 bases, with 6 bases between them.

The genes are TRBV7-9 and TRBJ2-7; 8 nucleotides agree with TRBD2. V lost 1 base, J lost 4 bases, and 6 bases stayed unmatched. The germline CDR1 and CDR2 sequences are SEHNR and FQNEAQ (reference sequence). CDR3 size: 15 residues. CDR3 sequence reads: CASSLGPSGLYEQYF. CDR3 nucleotide sequence: TGTGCCAGCAGCTTAGGGCCTAGCGGGCTTTACGAGCAGTACTTC.

The chain carries TRBV7-3 and TRBJ1-1, with D unclear. V dropped 2 bases and J dropped 0 bases, with 7 bases sitting between them. CDR1 and CDR2 (germline): SGHTA, FQGTGA. The CDR3 contains 14 residues. This CDR3 is CASSLGLVNTEAFF. The CDR3 region has the DNA TGTGCCAGCAGCTTAGGGTTGGTGAACACTGAAGCTTTCTTT.

This clone was seen more than once but under ten times. The V and J genes are TRBV4-2 and TRBJ2-7; D gene unclear. V lost 4 bases to trimming and J lost 3 bases, with 10 bases between them. Looked up from germline, CDR1 is LGHNA and CDR2 is YNFKEQ. The CDR3 is 13 residues long. CDR3 in amino acids: CASSPSRRYEQYF. CDR3 coding DNA: TGTGCCAGCAGCCCCTCAAGACGCTACGAGCAGTACTTC.

J is TRBJ1-4 and V is TRBV5-1; D ambiguous. V dropped 4 bases and J dropped 7 bases, with 17 bases sitting between them. The CDR3 runs 15 residues. CDR1 is SGHRS, CDR2 YFSETQ, per germline. CDR3 sequence: CASSPGGPQSEKLFF. In DNA form, the CDR3 reads TGCGCCAGCAGCCCGGGAGGTCCTCAGAGTGAAAAACTGTTTTTT.

The rearrangement joins TRBV12-3 or TRBV12-4 to TRBJ2-7; D remains unclear. Deletions cut 1 base from V and 3 bases from J, with 7 bases between. The CDR3 spans 13 residues. The CDR3 DNA reads as TGTGCCAGCAGTTTAGGAGGACGCTACGAGCAGTACTTC. Translation gives CASSLGGRYEQYF.

The chain couples TRBV3-1 (or the pseudogene TRBV3-2) to TRBJ2-1, with TRBD1 as a possible D gene (5 bases). The CDR3 runs to 14 residues. Germline CDR1 is LGHDT and CDR2 is YNNKEL (reference sequence). V shed 3 bases and J shed 8 bases, with 14 bases lying between them. The CDR3 here is CASSHTTRVHEQFF. The CDR3 DNA reads TGTGCCAGCAGCCACACGACCAGGGTCCATGAGCAGTTCTTC.

The rearrangement uses TRBV23-1 and TRBJ1-2; D is unclear. TRBV23-1 is an ORF; its function is uncertain. Trimming removed 1 base from V and 11 bases from J, with 11 bases in between. The CDR3 length is 12 residues. CDR3 in amino acids: CASSQYPKGYTF. The CDR3 DNA follows: TGCGCCAGCAGTCAATACCCCAAGGGATACACCTTC.

The V and J genes are TRBV30 and TRBJ1-2; 8 nucleotides line up with TRBD1. The trim removed 0 bases at V and 4 bases at J, leaving 1 base unmatched. Germline CDR1 GTSNPN, CDR2 SVGIG (reference sequence). This CDR3 comprises 13 residues. The CDR3 DNA is TGTGCCTGGAGTGTACAGGGGGGCTATGGCTACACCTTC. As protein: CAWSVQGGYGYTF.

This chain joins TRBV19 and TRBJ1-1; D is uncertain. The V and J ends lost 8 bases and 5 bases respectively, with 15 bases between them. The CDR3 has 13 residues. Germline V CDR1 and CDR2: LNHDA, SQIVND (reference sequence). The CDR3 loop is CASRVPPRTEAFF. The CDR3 DNA is TGTGCCAGTCGCGTGCCCCCGAGGACTGAAGCTTTCTTT.